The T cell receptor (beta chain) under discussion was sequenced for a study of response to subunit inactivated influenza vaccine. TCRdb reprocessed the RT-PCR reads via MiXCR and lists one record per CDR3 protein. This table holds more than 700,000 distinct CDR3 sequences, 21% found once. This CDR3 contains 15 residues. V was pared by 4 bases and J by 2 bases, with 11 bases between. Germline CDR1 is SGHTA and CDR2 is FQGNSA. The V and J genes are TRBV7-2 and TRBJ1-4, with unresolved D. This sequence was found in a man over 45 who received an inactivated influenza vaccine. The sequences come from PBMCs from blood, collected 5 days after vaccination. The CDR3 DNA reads TGTGCCAGCAGCTCCTCTCGGGTCACTAATGAAAAACTGTTTTTT. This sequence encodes CASSSSRVTNEKLFF.